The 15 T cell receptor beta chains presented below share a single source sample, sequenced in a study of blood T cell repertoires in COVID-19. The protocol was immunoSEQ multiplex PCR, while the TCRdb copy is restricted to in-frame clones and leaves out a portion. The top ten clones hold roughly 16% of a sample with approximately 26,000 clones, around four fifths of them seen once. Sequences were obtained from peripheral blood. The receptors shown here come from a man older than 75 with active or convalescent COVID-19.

CDR3 sequence reads: CASSQGTGGRADTQYF. The CDR3 nucleotides are TGCGCCAGCAGCCAGGGCACAGGGGGGAGGGCAGATACGCAGTATTTT. V and J are TRBV4-1 and TRBJ2-3, with D possibly being TRBD1 (8 bases). V lost 3 bases and J lost 4, with 17 bases in between. The CDR3 covers 16 residues. Germline CDR1 and CDR2: MGHRA and YSYEKL.

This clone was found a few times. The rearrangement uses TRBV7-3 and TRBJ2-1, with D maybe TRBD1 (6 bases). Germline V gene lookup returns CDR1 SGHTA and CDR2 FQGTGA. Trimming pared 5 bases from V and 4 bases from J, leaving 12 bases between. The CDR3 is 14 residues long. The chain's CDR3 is CASSPTGLYNEQFF. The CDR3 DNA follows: TGTGCCAGCAGCCCCACAGGGCTGTACAATGAGCAGTTCTTC.

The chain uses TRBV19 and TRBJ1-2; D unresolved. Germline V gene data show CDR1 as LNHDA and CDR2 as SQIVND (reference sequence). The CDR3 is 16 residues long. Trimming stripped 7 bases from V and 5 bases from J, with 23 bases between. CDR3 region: CASKKDGGTAIYGYTF. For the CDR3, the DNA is TGTGCCAGTAAGAAGGACGGAGGAACGGCGATTTATGGCTACACCTTC.

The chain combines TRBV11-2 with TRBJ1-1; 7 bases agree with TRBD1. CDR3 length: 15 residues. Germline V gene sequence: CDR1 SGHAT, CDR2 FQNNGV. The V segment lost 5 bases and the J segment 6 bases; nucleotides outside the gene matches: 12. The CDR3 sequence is CASSPVRGWNPEAFF. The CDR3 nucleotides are TGTGCCAGCAGCCCCGTCAGGGGGTGGAATCCTGAAGCTTTCTTT.

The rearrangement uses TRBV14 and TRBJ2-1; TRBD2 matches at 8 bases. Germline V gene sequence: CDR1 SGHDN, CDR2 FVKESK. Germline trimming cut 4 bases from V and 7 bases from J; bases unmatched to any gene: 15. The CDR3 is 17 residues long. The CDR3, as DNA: TGTGCCAGCAGCCCCCTGGGAAGTAGCGGGATCCAAAATGAGCAGTTCTTC. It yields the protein CASSPLGSSGIQNEQFF.

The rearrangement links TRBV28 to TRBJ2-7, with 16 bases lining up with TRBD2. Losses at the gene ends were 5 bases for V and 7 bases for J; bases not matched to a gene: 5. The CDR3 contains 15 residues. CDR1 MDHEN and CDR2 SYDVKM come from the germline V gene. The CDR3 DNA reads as TGTGCCAGCAGTGGGACTAGCGGGAGGGCCTGGGAGCAGTACTTC. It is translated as CASSGTSGRAWEQYF.

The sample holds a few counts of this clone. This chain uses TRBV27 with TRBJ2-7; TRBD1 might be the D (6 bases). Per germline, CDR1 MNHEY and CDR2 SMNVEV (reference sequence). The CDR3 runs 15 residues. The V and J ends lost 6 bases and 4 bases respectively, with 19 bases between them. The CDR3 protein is CASSSGDVGGYEQYF. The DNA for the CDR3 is TGTGCCAGCAGCTCAGGGGACGTAGGTGGGTACGAGCAGTACTTC.

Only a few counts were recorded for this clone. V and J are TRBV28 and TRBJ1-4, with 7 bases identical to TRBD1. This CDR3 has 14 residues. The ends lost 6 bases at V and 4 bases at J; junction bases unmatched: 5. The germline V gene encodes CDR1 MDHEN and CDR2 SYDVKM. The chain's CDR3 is CASSTGTVNEKLFF. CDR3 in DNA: TGTGCCAGCAGCACCGGGACAGTTAATGAAAAACTGTTTTTT.

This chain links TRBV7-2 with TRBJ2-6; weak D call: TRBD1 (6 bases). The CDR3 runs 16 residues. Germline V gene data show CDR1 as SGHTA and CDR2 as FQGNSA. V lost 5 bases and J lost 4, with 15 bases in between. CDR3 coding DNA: TGTGCCAGCAGCCAAGCAGGGGCAGTGGGGGCCAACGTCCTGACTTTC. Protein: CASSQAGAVGANVLTF. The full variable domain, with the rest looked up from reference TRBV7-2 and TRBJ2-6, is GAGVSQSPSNKVTEKGKDVELRCDPISGHTALYWYRQSLGQGLEFLIYFQGNSAPDKSGLPSDRFSAERTGGSVSTLTIQRTQQEDSAVYLCASSQAGAVGANVLTFGAGSRLTVL.

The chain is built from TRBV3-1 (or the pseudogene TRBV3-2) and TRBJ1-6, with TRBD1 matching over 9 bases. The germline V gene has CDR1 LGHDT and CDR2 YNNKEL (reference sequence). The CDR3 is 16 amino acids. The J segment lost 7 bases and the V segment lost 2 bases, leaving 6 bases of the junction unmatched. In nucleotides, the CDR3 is TGTGCCAGCAGCCAAAGGGGAGGGACAGGGAATTCACCCCTCCACTTT. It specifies CASSQRGGTGNSPLHF.

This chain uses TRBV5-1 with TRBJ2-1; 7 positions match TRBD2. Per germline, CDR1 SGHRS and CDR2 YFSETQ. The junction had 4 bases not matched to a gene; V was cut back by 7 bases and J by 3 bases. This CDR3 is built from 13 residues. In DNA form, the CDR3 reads TGCGCCAGCCGCCGGGACTACTACAATGAGCAGTTCTTC. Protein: CASRRDYYNEQFF.

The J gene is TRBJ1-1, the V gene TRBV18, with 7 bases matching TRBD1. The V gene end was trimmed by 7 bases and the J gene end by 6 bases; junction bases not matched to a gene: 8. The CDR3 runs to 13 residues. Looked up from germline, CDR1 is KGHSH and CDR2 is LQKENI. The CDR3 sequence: CASWRDSSPEAFF. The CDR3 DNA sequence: TGTGCCAGCTGGAGGGACAGTTCCCCTGAAGCTTTCTTT.

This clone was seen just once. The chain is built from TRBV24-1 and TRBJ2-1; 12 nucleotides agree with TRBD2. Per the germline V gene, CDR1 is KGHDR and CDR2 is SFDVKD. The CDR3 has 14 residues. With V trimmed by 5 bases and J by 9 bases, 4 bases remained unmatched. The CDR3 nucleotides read TGTGCCACCAGTGGACTAGCGGGAGCTTTTGAGCAGTTCTTC. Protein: CATSGLAGAFEQFF.

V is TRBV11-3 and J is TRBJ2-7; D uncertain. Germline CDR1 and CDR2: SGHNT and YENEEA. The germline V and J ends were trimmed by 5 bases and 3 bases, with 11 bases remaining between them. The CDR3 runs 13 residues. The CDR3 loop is CASSQQENYEQYF. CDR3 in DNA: TGTGCCAGCAGCCAGCAGGAAAACTACGAGCAGTACTTC.

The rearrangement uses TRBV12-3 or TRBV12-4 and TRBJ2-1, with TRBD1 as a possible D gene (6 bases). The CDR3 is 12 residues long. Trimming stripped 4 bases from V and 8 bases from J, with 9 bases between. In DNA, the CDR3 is TGTGCCAGCAGTTACAGGGTTCATGAGCAGTTCTTC. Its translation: CASSYRVHEQFF.